What follows describes a single T cell receptor (beta chain). The data stem from a study of T cell responses to AZD1222 COVID-19 vaccine. The assay was immunoSEQ multiplex PCR, and TCRdb's table has in-frame clones only and misses some. This table has about 190,000 clones, around 90% appearing once. V lost 2 bases and J lost 5, with 7 bases in between. This CDR3 has 13 residues. Here the sequenced sample was peripheral blood, taken 28 days after the second dose of the MenACWY control vaccine. This receptor was obtained from an adult who received the MenACWY meningococcal vaccine as a control. The chain joins TRBV12-3 or TRBV12-4 to TRBJ2-1; D gene uncertain. CDR3 amino acids: CASSLYRNNEQFF. The CDR3 DNA follows: TGTGCCAGCAGTTTATATCGGAACAATGAGCAGTTCTTC.